A single sample is the source of the 2 T cell receptor beta chains below, sequenced in a study of T cells in tuberculosis. TCRdb's table, derived via immunoSEQ multiplex PCR, lists solely in-frame clones and lacks some. The sample yields roughly 60,000 clones, 80% to 85% seen once. Thawed, overnight-rested PBMC were stained with GMM-loaded CD1B tetramer, viability dye and anti-CD3, then sorted. The CD1B tetramers carried C32 glucose monomycolate purified from Rhodococcus equi. Sequenced sample: CD1b-GMM tetramer-negative cells sorted from PBMCs. Receptors originate from an adult woman with latent tuberculosis.

The rearrangement uses TRBV1 and TRBJ1-1. TRBV1 is a pseudogene locus. The CDR3 is made up of 12 amino acids. In nucleotides, the CDR3 is TGCACCAGCACCGGCGGGAACACTGAAGCTTTCTTT. Translating gives CTSTGGNTEAFF.

The V and J genes are TRBV7-2 and TRBJ1-1; D is perhaps TRBD1 (6 bases). There are 16 residues in the CDR3. Per the germline V gene, CDR1 is SGHTA and CDR2 is FQGNSA. With 6 bases removed from V and 0 bases from J, the gap between germline ends came to 17 bases. The CDR3 coding sequence is TGTGCCAGCAGGAGATGGGGAGGGGGGGTGAACACTGAAGCTTTCTTT. Its translation is CASRRWGGGVNTEAFF.